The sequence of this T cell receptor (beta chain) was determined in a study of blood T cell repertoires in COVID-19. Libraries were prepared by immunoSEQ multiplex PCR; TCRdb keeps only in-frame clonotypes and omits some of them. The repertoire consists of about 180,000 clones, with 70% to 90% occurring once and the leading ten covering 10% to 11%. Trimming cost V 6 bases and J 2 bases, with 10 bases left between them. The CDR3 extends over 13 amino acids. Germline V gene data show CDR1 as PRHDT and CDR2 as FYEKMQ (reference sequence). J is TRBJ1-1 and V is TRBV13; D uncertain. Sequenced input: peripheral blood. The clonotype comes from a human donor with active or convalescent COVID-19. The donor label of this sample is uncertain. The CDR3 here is CASSSTVNTEAFF. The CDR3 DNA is TGTGCCAGCAGTAGTACAGTAAACACTGAAGCTTTCTTT.